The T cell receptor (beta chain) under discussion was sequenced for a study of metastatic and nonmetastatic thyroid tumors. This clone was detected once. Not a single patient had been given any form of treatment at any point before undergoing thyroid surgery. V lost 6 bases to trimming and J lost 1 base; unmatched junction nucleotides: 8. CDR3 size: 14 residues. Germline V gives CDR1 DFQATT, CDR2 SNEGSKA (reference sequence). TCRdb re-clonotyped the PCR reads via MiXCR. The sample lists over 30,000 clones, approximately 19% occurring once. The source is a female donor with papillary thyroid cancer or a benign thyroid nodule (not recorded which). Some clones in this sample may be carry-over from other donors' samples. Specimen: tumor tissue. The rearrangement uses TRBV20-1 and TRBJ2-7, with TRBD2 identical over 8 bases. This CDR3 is CSARIAGSSYEQYF. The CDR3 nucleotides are TGCAGTGCCAGAATAGCGGGATCATCCTACGAGCAGTACTTC.